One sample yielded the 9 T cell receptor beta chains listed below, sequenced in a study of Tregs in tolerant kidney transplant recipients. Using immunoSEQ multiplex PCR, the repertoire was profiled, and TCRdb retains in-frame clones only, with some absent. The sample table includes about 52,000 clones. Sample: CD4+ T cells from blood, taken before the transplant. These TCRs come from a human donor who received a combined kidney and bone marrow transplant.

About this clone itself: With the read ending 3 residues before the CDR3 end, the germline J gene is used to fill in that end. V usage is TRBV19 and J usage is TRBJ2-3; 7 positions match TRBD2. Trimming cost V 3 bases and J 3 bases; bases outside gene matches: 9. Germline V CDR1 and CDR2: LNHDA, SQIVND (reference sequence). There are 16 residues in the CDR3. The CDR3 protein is CASSIPRGEGTDTQYF. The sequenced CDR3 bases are TGTGCCAGTAGTATCCCTCGGGGGGAGGGGACAGATACG.

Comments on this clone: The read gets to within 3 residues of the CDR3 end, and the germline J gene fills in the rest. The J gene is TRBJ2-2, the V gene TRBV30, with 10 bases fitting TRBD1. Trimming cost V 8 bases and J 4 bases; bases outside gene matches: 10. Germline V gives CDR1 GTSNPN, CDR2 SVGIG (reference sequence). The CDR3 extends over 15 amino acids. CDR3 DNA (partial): TGTGCCCGTCAAGCCGGGACAGGGGTCACCGGGGAG. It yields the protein CARQAGTGVTGE. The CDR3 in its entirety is CARQAGTGVTGELFF.

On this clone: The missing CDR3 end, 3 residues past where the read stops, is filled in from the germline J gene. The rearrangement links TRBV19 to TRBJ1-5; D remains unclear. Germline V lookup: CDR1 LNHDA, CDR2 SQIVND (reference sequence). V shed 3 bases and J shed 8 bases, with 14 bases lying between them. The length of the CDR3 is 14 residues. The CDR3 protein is CASSISTPSEPQHF. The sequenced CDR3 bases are TGTGCCAGTAGTATTTCGACTCCCTCGGAGCCC.

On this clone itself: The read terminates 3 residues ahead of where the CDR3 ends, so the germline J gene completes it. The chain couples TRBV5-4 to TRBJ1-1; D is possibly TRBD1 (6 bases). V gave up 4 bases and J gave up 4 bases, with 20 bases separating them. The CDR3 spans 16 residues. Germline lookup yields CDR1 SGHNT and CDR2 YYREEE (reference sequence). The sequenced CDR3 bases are TGTGCCAGCAGCGTGGGGGGCCGGGCCGGGGGCACTGAA. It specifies CASSVGGRAGGTE. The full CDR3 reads CASSVGGRAGGTEAFF.

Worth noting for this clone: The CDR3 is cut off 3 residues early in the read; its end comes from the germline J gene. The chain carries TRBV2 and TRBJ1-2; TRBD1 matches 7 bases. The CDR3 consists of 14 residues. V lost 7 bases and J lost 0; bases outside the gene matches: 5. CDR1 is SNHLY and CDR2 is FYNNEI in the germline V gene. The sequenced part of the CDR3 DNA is TGTGCCAGCATGCCGGACAGGCCTAACTATGGC. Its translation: CASMPDRPNYG. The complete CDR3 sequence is CASMPDRPNYGYTF.

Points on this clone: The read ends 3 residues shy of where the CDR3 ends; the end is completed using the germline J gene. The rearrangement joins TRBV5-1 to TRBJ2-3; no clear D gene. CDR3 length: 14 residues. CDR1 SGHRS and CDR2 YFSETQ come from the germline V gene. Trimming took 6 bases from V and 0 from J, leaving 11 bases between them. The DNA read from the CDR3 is TGCGCCAGCAAGAAGGCCCTGAGCACAGATACG. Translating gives CASKKALSTDT. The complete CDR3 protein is CASKKALSTDTQYF.

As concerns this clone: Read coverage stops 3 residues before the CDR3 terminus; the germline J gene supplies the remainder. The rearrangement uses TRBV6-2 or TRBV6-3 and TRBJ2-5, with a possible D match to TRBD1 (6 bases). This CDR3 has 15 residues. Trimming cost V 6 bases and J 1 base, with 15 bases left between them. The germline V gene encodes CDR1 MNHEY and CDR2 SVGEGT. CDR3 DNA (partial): TGTGCCAGCAGCCCCTCCGGACAGATCCAAGAGACC. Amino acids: CASSPSGQIQET. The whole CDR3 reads CASSPSGQIQETQYF.

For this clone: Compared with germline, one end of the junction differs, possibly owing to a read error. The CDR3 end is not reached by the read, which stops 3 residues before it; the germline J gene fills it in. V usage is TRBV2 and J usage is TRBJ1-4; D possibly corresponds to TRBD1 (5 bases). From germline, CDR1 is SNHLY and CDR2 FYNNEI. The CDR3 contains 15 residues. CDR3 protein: CARSGAKGTSEKLFF. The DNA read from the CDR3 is TGTGCCAGGAGTGGGGCCAAGGGGACTTCTGAAAAA.

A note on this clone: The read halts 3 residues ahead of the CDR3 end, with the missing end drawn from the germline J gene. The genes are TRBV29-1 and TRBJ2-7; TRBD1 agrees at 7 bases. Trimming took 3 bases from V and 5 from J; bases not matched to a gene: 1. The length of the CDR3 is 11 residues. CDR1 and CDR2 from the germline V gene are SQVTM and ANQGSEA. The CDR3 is CSVDRGNEQYF. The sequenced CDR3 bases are TGCAGCGTTGACAGGGGGAACGAG.